What follows is one T cell receptor beta chain and its context. The data stem from a study of spatial heterogeneity in lung cancer. Sample time point: blood at routine non-recurrence follow-up after resection. MiXCR, run by TCRdb on the 5' RACE reads, gives a single entry per CDR3 protein. The sample includes 110,000 or so distinct CDR3 sequences, roughly 10% seen only once; the top ten take less than 25%. The receptor's source is a female donor with early-stage non-small cell lung cancer. Specimen: PBMCs, collected at follow-up.

The CDR3 nucleotides are TGTGCCAGCAATATACAGGGGGCCTTGTCACGAAATGAGCAGTTCTTC. Translating it yields CASNIQGALSRNEQFF. The V gene is TRBV6-6, the J gene TRBJ2-1; 9 positions agree with TRBD1. Germline CDR1 reads MNHNY; CDR2 reads SVGAGI (reference sequence). CDR3 length: 16 amino acids. Trimming took 7 bases from V and 7 from J; bases not matched to a gene: 14.